The rows below give T cell receptor beta chains drawn from one sample of a study of shared clonotypes between healthy human individuals. Profiling relied on immunoSEQ multiplex PCR, and the TCRdb table lists in-frame clones only, not all of them. The table shows 2 million to 2.5 million clones, with almost 96% occurring only once. Sequencing input: naive CD4+ T cells sorted from blood. These TCRs come from a man between 18 and 29 years old in good health. CDR3s include the opening cysteine and the closing phenylalanine or tryptophan. The D gene is left open where the match is weak. Clone size is stated in some rows and not others, as once, few, many or a class when expanded.

d_call clone_size j_call v_call cdr3_aa cdr3_nt
. . TRBJ2-2 TRBV2 CASRLTRTGELFF TGTGCCAGCAGACTTACTAGGACCGGGGAGCTGTTTTTT
TRBD1 . TRBJ2-2 TRBV12-5 CASGSSLSWDRVIPDTGELFF TGTGCTAGTGGATCCTCCCTATCGTGGGACAGGGTAATCCCCGACACCGGGGAGCTGTTTTTT
TRBD1 . TRBJ2-5 TRBV10-1 CASSVPSRRMGQGETQYF TGCGCCAGCAGTGTCCCAAGCCGACGAATGGGACAGGGAGAGACCCAGTACTTC
TRBD1 . TRBJ1-1 TRBV7-6 CASSSVQGGPEAFF TGTGCCAGCAGCTCAGTACAGGGGGGCCCTGAAGCTTTCTTT
. once TRBJ1-2 TRBV25-1 CASRANYGYTF TGTGCCAGCAGAGCTAACTATGGCTACACCTTC
. . TRBJ1-2 TRBV5-1 CASSLETYGYTF TGCGCCAGCAGCTTGGAGACCTATGGCTACACCTTC
TRBD1 once TRBJ2-3 TRBV29-1 CSVLRQGRPDTQYF TGCAGCGTTCTTCGACAGGGGAGGCCAGATACGCAGTATTTT
. . TRBJ1-2 TRBV6-1 CASSETRPTTAPGYTF TGTGCCAGCAGTGAGACGCGTCCAACGACGGCCCCTGGCTACACCTTC
. . TRBJ1-2 TRBV6-8 CARLGQPYGYTF TGTGCCAGACTGGGGCAGCCTTATGGCTACACCTTC
TRBD1 . TRBJ1-2 TRBV5-6 CASSFTDREQGYTF TGTGCCAGCAGCTTTACCGACAGGGAACAAGGCTACACCTTC
. . TRBJ2-3 TRBV5-1 CASSLGTDTDTQYF TGCGCCAGCAGCCTCGGGACTGACACAGATACGCAGTATTTT
. . TRBJ1-5 TRBV29-1 CSVGGAPSQHF TGCAGCGTTGGGGGGGCTCCGTCCCAGCATTTT
. . TRBJ1-1 TRBV9 CASSPGLTGSPLNTEAFF TGTGCCAGCAGTCCGGGCCTAACAGGGTCCCCTTTAAACACTGAAGCTTTCTTT
TRBD1 . TRBJ2-7 TRBV18 CASSRDRGNEQYF TGTGCCAGCTCGCGGGACAGGGGAAACGAGCAGTACTTC
. . TRBJ2-5 TRBV4-1 CASSQDPDAFQETQYF TGCGCCAGCAGCCAAGATCCAGACGCCTTCCAAGAGACCCAGTACTTC
. . TRBJ2-5 TRBV5-1 CASSGSSGARETQYF TGCGCCAGCAGCGGTTCGAGTGGGGCTAGAGAGACCCAGTACTTC
. . TRBJ2-3 TRBV10-3 CAISVERPSTDTQYF TGTGCCATCAGTGTTGAGCGGCCGAGCACAGATACGCAGTATTTT
. . TRBJ1-3 TRBV6-5 CASSSTFSGNTIYF TGTGCCAGCAGCTCGACATTCTCTGGAAACACCATATATTTT
. . TRBJ1-5 TRBV28 CASTRGGSNQPQHF TGTGCCAGCACTAGGGGAGGGAGCAATCAGCCCCAGCATTTT
. . TRBJ2-7 TRBV25-1 CASSGYQGSSYEQYF TGTGCCAGCAGTGGGTATCAGGGCAGCTCCTACGAGCAGTACTTC
TRBD1 . TRBJ2-7 TRBV5-1 CASSDPGQTYEQYF TGCGCCAGCAGCGATCCGGGACAGACCTACGAGCAGTACTTC
TRBD1 few TRBJ2-1 TRBV19 CASSVQGAVRDEQFF TGTGCCAGTAGTGTACAGGGGGCTGTCCGCGATGAGCAGTTCTTC
TRBD2 once TRBJ2-1 TRBV11-2 CASSYALGLAGDREQFF TGTGCCAGCAGCTACGCTCTTGGACTAGCGGGGGATCGGGAGCAGTTCTTC
TRBD2 . TRBJ2-5 TRBV6-1 CASSGEGLKRETQYF TGTGCCAGCTCCGGGGAGGGATTAAAGCGAGAGACCCAGTACTTC
. . TRBJ1-1 TRBV18 CASSPSPVEGEAFF TGTGCCAGCTCACCGAGCCCAGTGGAGGGAGAAGCTTTCTTT
TRBD2 once TRBJ2-1 TRBV5-1 CASSLGLAGPYEQFF TGCGCCAGCAGCTTAGGACTAGCGGGGCCCTATGAGCAGTTCTTC
. . TRBJ2-3 TRBV4-1 CASSQVARADTQYF TGCGCCAGCAGCCAAGTTGCCAGGGCAGATACGCAGTATTTT
. . TRBJ2-5 TRBV11-2 CASSWGTDPWGTQYF TGTGCCAGCAGCTGGGGGACGGACCCCTGGGGGACCCAGTACTTC
. . TRBJ2-7 TRBV6-1 CASTRDTGSYEQYF TGTGCCAGCACCCGGGACACTGGTTCCTACGAGCAGTACTTC
. . TRBJ1-2 TRBV30 CAWSVQPRGGGYTF TGTGCCTGGAGTGTACAACCCAGGGGAGGAGGCTACACCTTC
. few TRBJ1-5 TRBV2 CASSEPNQPQHF TGTGCCAGCAGTGAACCCAATCAGCCCCAGCATTTT
TRBD2 . TRBJ2-1 TRBV6-1 CASSEGTSGRRSNEQFF TGTGCCAGCAGTGAGGGGACTAGCGGGAGGAGGTCCAATGAGCAGTTCTTC
TRBD1 . TRBJ2-7 TRBV7-2 CASSIGQVGEQYF TGTGCCAGCAGCATAGGACAGGTTGGCGAGCAGTACTTC
. . TRBJ1-6 TRBV7-9 CASSLEVANSPLHF TGTGCCAGCAGCTTAGAGGTTGCGAATTCACCCCTCCACTTT
. . TRBJ1-3 TRBV4-2 CASSQDSEYGNTIYF TGTGCCAGCAGCCAGGACAGCGAGTATGGAAACACCATATATTTT
. . TRBJ1-1 TRBV7-6 CASSLGLDTEAFF TGTGCCAGCAGCTTAGGCTTGGACACTGAAGCTTTCTTT
. . TRBJ1-4 TRBV2 CASYMETGKLFF TGTGCCAGCTACATGGAAACCGGAAAACTGTTTTTT
. . TRBJ1-2 TRBV12-5 CASGLVPMAGQSLYGYTF TGTGCTAGTGGTTTGGTACCCATGGCAGGGCAATCTCTCTATGGCTACACCTTC
. . TRBJ2-5 TRBV29-1 CSAARGARHDGAQYF TGCAGCGCCGCCCGGGGGGCGCGACATGACGGGGCCCAGTACTTC
. . TRBJ2-1 TRBV5-1 CASSGGGTYNEQFF TGCGCCAGCAGCGGTGGGGGGACTTACAATGAGCAGTTCTTC
. . TRBJ2-7 TRBV7-2 CASSSRAAYEQYF TGTGCCAGCAGCTCCAGGGCTGCCTACGAGCAGTACTTC
. . TRBJ1-1 TRBV10-3 CAISGRVGEAFF TGTGCCATCAGTGGCAGGGTGGGTGAAGCTTTCTTT